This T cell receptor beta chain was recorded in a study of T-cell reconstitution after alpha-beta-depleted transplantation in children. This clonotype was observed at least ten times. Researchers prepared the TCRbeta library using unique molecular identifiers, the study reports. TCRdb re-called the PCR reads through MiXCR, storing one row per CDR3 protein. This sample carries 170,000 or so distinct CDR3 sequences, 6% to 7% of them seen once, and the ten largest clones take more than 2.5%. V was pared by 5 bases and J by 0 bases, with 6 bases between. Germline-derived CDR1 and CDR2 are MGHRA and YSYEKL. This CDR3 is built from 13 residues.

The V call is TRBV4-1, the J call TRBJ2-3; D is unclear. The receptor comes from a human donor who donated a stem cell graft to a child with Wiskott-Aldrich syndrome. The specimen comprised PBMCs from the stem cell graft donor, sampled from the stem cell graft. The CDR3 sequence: CASSSTSTDTQYF. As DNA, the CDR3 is TGCGCCAGCAGCTCAACTAGCACAGATACGCAGTATTTT.